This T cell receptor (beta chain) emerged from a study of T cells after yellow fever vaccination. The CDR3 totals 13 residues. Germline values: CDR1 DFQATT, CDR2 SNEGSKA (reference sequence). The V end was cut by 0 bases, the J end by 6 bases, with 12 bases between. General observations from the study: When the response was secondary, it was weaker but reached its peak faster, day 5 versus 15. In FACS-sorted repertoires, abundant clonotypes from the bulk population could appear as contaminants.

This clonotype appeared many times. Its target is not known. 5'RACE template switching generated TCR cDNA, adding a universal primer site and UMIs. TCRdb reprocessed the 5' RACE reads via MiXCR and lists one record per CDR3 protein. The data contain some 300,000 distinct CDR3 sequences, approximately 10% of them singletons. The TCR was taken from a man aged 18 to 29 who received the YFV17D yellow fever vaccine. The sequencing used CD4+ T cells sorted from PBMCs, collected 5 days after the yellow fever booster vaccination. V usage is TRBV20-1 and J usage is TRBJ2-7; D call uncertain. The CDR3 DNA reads TGCAGTGCTAGAGACCCTCCAGAGTCCGAGCAGTACTTC. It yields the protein CSARDPPESEQYF.